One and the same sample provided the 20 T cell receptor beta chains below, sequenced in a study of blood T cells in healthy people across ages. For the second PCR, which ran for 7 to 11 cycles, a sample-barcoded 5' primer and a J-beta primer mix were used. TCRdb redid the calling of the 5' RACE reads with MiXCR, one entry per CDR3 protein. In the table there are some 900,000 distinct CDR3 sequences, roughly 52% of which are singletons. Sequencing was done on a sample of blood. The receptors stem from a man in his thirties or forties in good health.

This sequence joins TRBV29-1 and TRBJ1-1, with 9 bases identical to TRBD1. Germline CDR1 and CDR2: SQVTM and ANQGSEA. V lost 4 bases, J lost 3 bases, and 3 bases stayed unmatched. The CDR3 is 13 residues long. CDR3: CSVGRDRDTEAFF. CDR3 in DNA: TGCAGCGTTGGTCGGGACAGGGACACTGAAGCTTTCTTT.

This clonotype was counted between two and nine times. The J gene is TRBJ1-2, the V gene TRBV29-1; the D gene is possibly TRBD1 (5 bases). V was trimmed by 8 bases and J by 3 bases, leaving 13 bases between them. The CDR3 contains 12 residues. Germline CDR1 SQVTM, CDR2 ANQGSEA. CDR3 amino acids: CSPYGADYGYTF. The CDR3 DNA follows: TGCAGCCCCTATGGGGCAGACTATGGCTACACCTTC.

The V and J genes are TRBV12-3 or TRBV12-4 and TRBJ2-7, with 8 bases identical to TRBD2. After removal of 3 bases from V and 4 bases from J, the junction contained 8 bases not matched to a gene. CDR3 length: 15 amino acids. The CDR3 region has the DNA TGTGCCAGCAGTTTGAGTGGCAGCGGGGGTTACGAGCAGTACTTC. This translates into CASSLSGSGGYEQYF.

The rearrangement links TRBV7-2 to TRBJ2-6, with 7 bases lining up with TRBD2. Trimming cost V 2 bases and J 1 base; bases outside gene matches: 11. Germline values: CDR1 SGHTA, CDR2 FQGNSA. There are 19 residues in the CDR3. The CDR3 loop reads CASSLQLTGGRSGANVLTF. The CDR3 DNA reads TGTGCCAGCAGCTTACAACTAACGGGGGGACGTTCTGGGGCCAACGTCCTGACTTTC.

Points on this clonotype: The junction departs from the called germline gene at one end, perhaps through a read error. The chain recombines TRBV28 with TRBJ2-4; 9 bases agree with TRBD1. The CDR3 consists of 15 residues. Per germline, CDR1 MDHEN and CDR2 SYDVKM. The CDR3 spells CASSLAGTGIFILYF. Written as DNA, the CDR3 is TGTGCCAGCAGTTTAGCCGGGACAGGGATTTTCATTCTGTACTTC.

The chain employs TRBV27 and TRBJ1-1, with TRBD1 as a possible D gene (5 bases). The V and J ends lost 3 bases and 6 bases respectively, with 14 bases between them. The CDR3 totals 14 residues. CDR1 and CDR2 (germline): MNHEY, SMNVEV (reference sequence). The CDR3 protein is CASSLGPGTAEAFF. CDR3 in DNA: TGTGCCAGCAGTTTGGGACCGGGGACTGCTGAAGCTTTCTTT.

The CDR3: CASSFLGQEGTEAFF. CDR3 nucleotide sequence: TGTGCCAGCAGTTTCCTTGGACAGGAGGGGACTGAAGCTTTCTTT. The chain recombines TRBV6-1 with TRBJ1-1; 7 bases agree with TRBD1. The CDR3 extends over 15 amino acids. In germline, CDR1 is MNHNS, CDR2 SASEGT. V lost 5 bases, J lost 5 bases, and 11 bases stayed unmatched.

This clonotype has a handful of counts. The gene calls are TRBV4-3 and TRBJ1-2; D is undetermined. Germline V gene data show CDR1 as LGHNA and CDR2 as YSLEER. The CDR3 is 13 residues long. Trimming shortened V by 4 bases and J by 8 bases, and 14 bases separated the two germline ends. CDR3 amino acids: CASSPGRGEGYTF. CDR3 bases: TGCGCCAGCAGCCCTGGGCGGGGAGAGGGCTACACCTTC.

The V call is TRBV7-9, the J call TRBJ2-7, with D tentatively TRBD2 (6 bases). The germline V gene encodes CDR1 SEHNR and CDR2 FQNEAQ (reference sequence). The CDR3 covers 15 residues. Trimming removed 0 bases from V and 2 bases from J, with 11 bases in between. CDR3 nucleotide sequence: TGTGCCAGCAGCTTAGCGGGGGACTTAACCTACGAGCAGTACTTC. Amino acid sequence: CASSLAGDLTYEQYF.

As DNA, the CDR3 is TGTGCCAGCAGCCAAGGGAGGGGGGGCGAGCAGTACTTC. This codes for CASSQGRGGEQYF. The chain links TRBV3-1 to TRBJ2-5, with D possibly being TRBD2 (7 bases). The J call could be wrong; TRBJ2-7 is a better fit for the DNA end. CDR3 size: 13 residues. Germline loops: CDR1 LGHDT, CDR2 YNNKEL (reference sequence).

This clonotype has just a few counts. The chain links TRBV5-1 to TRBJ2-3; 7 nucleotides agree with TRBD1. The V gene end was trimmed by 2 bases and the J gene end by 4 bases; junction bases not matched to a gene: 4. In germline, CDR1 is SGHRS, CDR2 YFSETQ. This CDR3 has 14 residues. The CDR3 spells CASSFGTEADTQYF. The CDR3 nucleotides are TGCGCCAGCAGCTTCGGGACAGAGGCAGATACGCAGTATTTT.

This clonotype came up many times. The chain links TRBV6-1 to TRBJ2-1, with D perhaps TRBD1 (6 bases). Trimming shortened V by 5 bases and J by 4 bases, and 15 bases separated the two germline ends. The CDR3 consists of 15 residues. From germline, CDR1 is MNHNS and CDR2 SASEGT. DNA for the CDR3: TGTGCCAGCAGTCCTGCAGGGGCAGAATACAATGAGCAGTTCTTC. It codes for CASSPAGAEYNEQFF.

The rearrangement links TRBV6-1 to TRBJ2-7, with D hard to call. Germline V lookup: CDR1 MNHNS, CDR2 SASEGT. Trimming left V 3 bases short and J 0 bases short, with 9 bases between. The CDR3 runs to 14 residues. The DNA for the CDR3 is TGTGCCAGCAGTGATGGTCCCTCCTCCTACGAGCAGTACTTC. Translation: CASSDGPSSYEQYF.

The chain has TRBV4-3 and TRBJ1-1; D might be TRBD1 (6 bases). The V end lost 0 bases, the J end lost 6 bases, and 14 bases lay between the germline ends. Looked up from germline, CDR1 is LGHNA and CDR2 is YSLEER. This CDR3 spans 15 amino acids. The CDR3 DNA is TGCGCCAGCAGCCAAGATCGTTGGGGGGGCTCTGAAGCTTTCTTT. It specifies CASSQDRWGGSEAFF.

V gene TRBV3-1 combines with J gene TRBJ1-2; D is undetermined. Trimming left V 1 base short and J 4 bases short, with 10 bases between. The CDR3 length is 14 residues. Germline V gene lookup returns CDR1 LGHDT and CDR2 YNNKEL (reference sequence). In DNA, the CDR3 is TGTGCCAGCAGCCAAGTCCCCACCGTCTATGGCTACACCTTC. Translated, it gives CASSQVPTVYGYTF. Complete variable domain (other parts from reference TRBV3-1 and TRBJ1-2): DTAVSQTPKYLVTQMGNDKSIKCEQNLGHDTMYWYKQDSKKFLKIMFSYNNKELIINETVPNRFSPKSPDKAHLNLHINSLELGDSAVYFCASSQVPTVYGYTFGSGTRLTVV.

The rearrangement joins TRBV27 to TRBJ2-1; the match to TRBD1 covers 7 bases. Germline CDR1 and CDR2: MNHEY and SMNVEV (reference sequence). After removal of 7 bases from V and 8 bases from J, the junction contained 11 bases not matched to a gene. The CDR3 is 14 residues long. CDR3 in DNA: TGTGCCAGCAACCCTCTGACAGGGATCGATGAGCAGTTCTTC. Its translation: CASNPLTGIDEQFF.

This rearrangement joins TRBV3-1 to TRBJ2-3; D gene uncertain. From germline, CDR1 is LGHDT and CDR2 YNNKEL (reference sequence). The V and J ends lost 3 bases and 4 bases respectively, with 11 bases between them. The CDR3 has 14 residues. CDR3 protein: CASSQSVVADTQYF. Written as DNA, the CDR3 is TGTGCCAGCAGCCAGAGCGTGGTGGCAGATACGCAGTATTTT.

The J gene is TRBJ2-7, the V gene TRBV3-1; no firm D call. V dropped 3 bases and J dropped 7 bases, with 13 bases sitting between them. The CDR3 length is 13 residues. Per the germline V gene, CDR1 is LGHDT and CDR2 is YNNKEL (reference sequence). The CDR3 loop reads CASSQLRGREQYF. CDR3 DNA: TGTGCCAGCAGCCAGTTAAGAGGTCGGGAGCAGTACTTC.

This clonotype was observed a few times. CDR3 region: CSAREGSVNTEAFF. CDR3 sequence (DNA): TGCAGTGCTAGAGAGGGCAGCGTGAACACTGAAGCTTTCTTT. The chain uses TRBV20-1 and TRBJ1-1; D remains ambiguous. V was shortened by 0 bases and J by 0 bases, with 8 bases between the two germline ends. Germline CDR1 DFQATT, CDR2 SNEGSKA (reference sequence). There are 14 residues in the CDR3.

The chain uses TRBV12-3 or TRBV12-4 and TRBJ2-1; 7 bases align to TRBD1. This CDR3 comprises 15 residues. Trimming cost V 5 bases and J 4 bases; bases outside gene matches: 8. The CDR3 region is CASSAGTVRYNEQFF. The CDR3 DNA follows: TGTGCCAGCAGTGCCGGGACAGTTCGTTACAATGAGCAGTTCTTC.